One sample yielded the 29 T cell receptor beta chains listed below, sequenced in a study of cytomegalovirus exposure and HLA in healthy donors. The primer mix had 60 Vbeta and 13 Jbeta primers. Assay used: immunoSEQ multiplex PCR; TCRdb lists only in-frame clones, some missing. The sample yields about 120,000 clones, approximately 80% seen once. What was sequenced was PBMCs. These receptors were taken from a woman younger than 30 in good health and CMV-seronegative.

The V call is TRBV5-1, the J call TRBJ1-2; D uncertain. Trimming took 2 bases from V and 2 from J, leaving 10 bases between them. Germline V gives CDR1 SGHRS, CDR2 YFSETQ. The CDR3 totals 14 residues. CDR3 DNA: TGCGCCAGCAGCTTCTCTCCAAGCAACTATGGCTACACCTTC. It codes for CASSFSPSNYGYTF.

The sample holds a few counts of this clone. The V gene is TRBV14, the J gene TRBJ2-7, with 16 bases lining up with TRBD2. V was pared by 4 bases and J by 5 bases, with 8 bases of the junction left unmatched. The CDR3 spans 17 residues. Per germline, CDR1 SGHDN and CDR2 FVKESK. As DNA, the CDR3 is TGTGCCAGCAGCCGCGGGACTAGCGGGAGGGGACTAAACGAGCAGTACTTC. Translation: CASSRGTSGRGLNEQYF.

The V call is TRBV5-1, the J call TRBJ1-1; D is uncertain. Trimming removed 3 bases from V and 0 bases from J, with 12 bases in between. Germline lookup yields CDR1 SGHRS and CDR2 YFSETQ. The CDR3 is 15 residues long. CDR3 DNA: TGCGCCAGCAGCTCCCAACCTACAGTGAACACTGAAGCTTTCTTT. Translation gives CASSSQPTVNTEAFF. The whole variable domain, remainder taken from reference TRBV5-1 and TRBJ1-1, is KAGVTQTPRYLIKTRGQQVTLSCSPISGHRSVSWYQQTPGQGLQFLFEYFSETQRNKGNFPGRFSGRQFSNSRSEMNVSTLELGDSALYLCASSSQPTVNTEAFFGQGTRLTVV.

This sequence joins TRBV7-9 and TRBJ2-7; D is possibly TRBD1 (5 bases). The CDR3 is made up of 13 amino acids. Trimming cost V 6 bases and J 4 bases, with 13 bases left between them. Germline values: CDR1 SEHNR, CDR2 FQNEAQ (reference sequence). CDR3 in amino acids: CASRAGQRYEQYF. In nucleotides, the CDR3 is TGTGCCAGCAGGGCCGGACAACGTTACGAGCAGTACTTC.

J is TRBJ2-5 and V is TRBV5-1; 8 bases are a match to TRBD1. The germline V gene encodes CDR1 SGHRS and CDR2 YFSETQ. V was pared by 4 bases and J by 5 bases, with 4 bases of the junction left unmatched. The CDR3 consists of 13 residues. As DNA, the CDR3 is TGCGCCAGCAGCCGGAACAGGGGGGAGACCCAGTACTTC. This sequence encodes CASSRNRGETQYF.

V and J are TRBV5-1 and TRBJ1-2, with 9 positions matching TRBD1. V shed 4 bases and J 6 bases; nucleotides not matched to a gene: 4. CDR1 and CDR2 (germline): SGHRS, YFSETQ. The CDR3 is 13 residues long. This CDR3 reads CASSRGQGDGYTF. Here the CDR3 DNA reads TGCGCCAGCAGCCGGGGACAGGGCGATGGCTACACCTTC.

This clone was seen just once. The gene calls are TRBV5-1 and TRBJ2-5, with 9 positions matching TRBD2. The CDR3 loop spans 15 amino acids. V lost 5 bases to trimming and J lost 3 bases; unmatched junction nucleotides: 8. Per the germline V gene, CDR1 is SGHRS and CDR2 is YFSETQ. CDR3 sequence reads: CASSSIAGVEETQYF. CDR3 nucleotides: TGCGCCAGCAGTTCAATAGCGGGAGTGGAAGAGACCCAGTACTTC. The complete variable domain, with remaining parts taken from reference TRBV5-1 and TRBJ2-5, reads KAGVTQTPRYLIKTRGQQVTLSCSPISGHRSVSWYQQTPGQGLQFLFEYFSETQRNKGNFPGRFSGRQFSNSRSEMNVSTLELGDSALYLCASSSIAGVEETQYFGPGTRLLVL.

This clone was seen once. The rearrangement joins TRBV5-1 to TRBJ1-1; D is undetermined. The germline gives CDR1 SGHRS, CDR2 YFSETQ. Trimming left V 1 base short and J 5 bases short, with 12 bases between. The CDR3 has 14 residues. The CDR3 DNA reads as TGCGCCAGCAGCTTGCGGGATAGTAGGACTGAAGCTTTCTTT. Its protein is CASSLRDSRTEAFF.

The V and J genes are TRBV14 and TRBJ2-1; TRBD1 is a possible D gene (6 bases). The length of the CDR3 is 16 residues. The germline CDR1 and CDR2 sequences are SGHDN and FVKESK. Trimming left V 7 bases short and J 0 bases short, with 16 bases between. In nucleotides, the CDR3 is TGTGCCAGCACGTTTGGGACACCAAGCTCCTACAATGAGCAGTTCTTC. Amino acids: CASTFGTPSSYNEQFF.

There are a few counts of this clone. Compared with germline, one end of the junction differs, possibly owing to a read error. The gene calls are TRBV7-9 and TRBJ2-7, with 13 bases that match TRBD2. The CDR3 length is 15 residues. CDR1 is SEHNR, CDR2 FQNEAQ, per germline (reference sequence). Here the CDR3 DNA reads TGTTCCAGCAGCTTTCGGACTAGCGGGGGCTACGAGCAGTACTTC. Protein: CSSSFRTSGGYEQYF.

V usage is TRBV14 and J usage is TRBJ1-2; TRBD1 aligns across 8 bases. Germline V gene data show CDR1 as SGHDN and CDR2 as FVKESK. V shed 0 bases, J shed 8 bases, and the junction held 14 bases outside the gene matches. The CDR3 sequence is 17 residues long. The CDR3 spells CASSQDSGGLPPVGYTF. CDR3 sequence (DNA): TGTGCCAGCAGCCAAGATTCAGGGGGCCTACCCCCCGTCGGCTACACCTTC.

This clone showed up just a few times. This chain uses TRBV19 with TRBJ2-3; 7 nucleotides line up with TRBD1. The CDR3 sequence is 15 residues long. Trimming took 3 bases from V and 5 from J; bases not matched to a gene: 8. CDR1 is LNHDA and CDR2 is SQIVND in the germline V gene (reference sequence). The CDR3 coding sequence is TGTGCCAGTAGTATGCCCCGGACAGGTCGAGATACGCAGTATTTT. Protein product: CASSMPRTGRDTQYF.

In its sample, this clone was seen once. The V call is TRBV13, the J call TRBJ1-4, with TRBD1 matching over 7 bases. The CDR3 covers 13 residues. The germline V gene has CDR1 PRHDT and CDR2 FYEKMQ (reference sequence). V gave up 4 bases and J gave up 4 bases; unmatched junction bases: 0. CDR3 residues: CASSYRGNEKLFF. The DNA of the CDR3 is TGTGCCAGCAGCTACAGGGGTAATGAAAAACTGTTTTTT.

This chain connects TRBV19 to TRBJ1-5, with 8 bases identical to TRBD1. The V and J ends lost 5 bases and 2 bases, in that order; junction bases with no gene match: 8. This CDR3 region has 16 residues. Germline V lookup: CDR1 LNHDA, CDR2 SQIVND (reference sequence). CDR3 DNA: TGTGCCAGTAGTCCGTGGACAGGGTTTGGCAATCAGCCCCAGCATTTT. Amino acids: CASSPWTGFGNQPQHF.

This chain links TRBV4-2 with TRBJ2-7, with 8 bases that match TRBD1. From germline, CDR1 is LGHNA and CDR2 YNFKEQ. V shed 4 bases and J 2 bases; nucleotides not matched to a gene: 1. The CDR3 runs to 13 residues. The CDR3 region is CASSPGQAYEQYF. The CDR3 region has the DNA TGTGCCAGCAGCCCGGGACAGGCCTACGAGCAGTACTTC.

The chain combines TRBV19 with TRBJ2-1; 9 nucleotides line up with TRBD1. The ends lost 0 bases at V and 4 bases at J; junction bases unmatched: 4. The CDR3 is 16 amino acids. Germline V gene sequence: CDR1 LNHDA, CDR2 SQIVND (reference sequence). The CDR3: CASSIDHGQGYNEQFF. Here the CDR3 DNA reads TGTGCCAGTAGTATAGATCACGGACAGGGGTACAATGAGCAGTTCTTC.

The chain uses TRBV18 and TRBJ2-2; D is perhaps TRBD2 (6 bases). The V gene's germline CDR1 is KGHSH and CDR2 LQKENI. CDR3 length: 16 amino acids. Trimming left V 3 bases short and J 4 bases short, with 15 bases between. CDR3 residues: CASSPRRGRGTGELFF. The CDR3 region has the DNA TGTGCCAGCTCACCGCGGCGGGGTAGAGGCACCGGGGAGCTGTTTTTT.

V gene TRBV2 combines with J gene TRBJ2-1, with TRBD1 matching 9 bases. The CDR3 loop spans 15 amino acids. The V and J ends lost 6 bases and 2 bases, in that order; junction bases with no gene match: 5. The V gene's germline CDR1 is SNHLY and CDR2 FYNNEI. The DNA of the CDR3 is TGTGCCAGCAGACCCGGACAGGGGACCTACAATGAGCAGTTCTTC. Amino acids: CASRPGQGTYNEQFF.

The chain couples TRBV5-1 to TRBJ2-3; D uncertain. This CDR3 contains 12 residues. Germline V gene data show CDR1 as SGHRS and CDR2 as YFSETQ. Deletions cut 1 base from V and 5 bases from J, with 5 bases between. The CDR3, as DNA: TGCGCCAGCAGCTTGACTGGAGATACGCAGTATTTT. Amino acids: CASSLTGDTQYF.

This sequence joins TRBV5-1 and TRBJ1-1; 7 nucleotides match TRBD1. V was clipped by 4 bases and J by 0 bases; unmatched bases: 6. Germline-derived CDR1 and CDR2 are SGHRS and YFSETQ. There are 15 residues in the CDR3. The CDR3: CASSTEGAVNTEAFF. The CDR3 region has the DNA TGCGCCAGCAGCACCGAGGGGGCTGTGAACACTGAAGCTTTCTTT.

The V gene is TRBV6-5, the J gene TRBJ2-7; 9 bases line up with TRBD1. The CDR3 runs 14 residues. The V gene's germline CDR1 is MNHEY and CDR2 SVGAGI. V shed 6 bases, J shed 4 bases, and the junction held 7 bases outside the gene matches. CDR3 protein: CASRPRDRVYEQYF. The CDR3 nucleotides read TGTGCCAGCAGGCCCCGGGACAGGGTTTACGAGCAGTACTTC.

The V and J genes are TRBV7-6 and TRBJ2-5; possibly TRBD1 for D (5 bases). V was shortened by 2 bases and J by 7 bases, with 23 bases between the two germline ends. This CDR3 region has 17 residues. Germline CDR1 is SGHVS and CDR2 is FNYEAQ. The DNA of the CDR3 is TGTGCCAGCAGCTTACTCTTCCCCAGGGCTGGAAGAGGGACCCAGTACTTC. Amino acids: CASSLLFPRAGRGTQYF.

The rearrangement uses TRBV2 and TRBJ1-1; maybe TRBD1 (5 bases). CDR1 and CDR2 from the germline V gene are SNHLY and FYNNEI. The germline V and J ends were trimmed by 8 bases and 6 bases, with 10 bases remaining between them. The CDR3 runs to 11 residues. In nucleotides, the CDR3 is TGTGCCAGCTCGGGGGAGTCTGAAGCTTTCTTT. Translation: CASSGESEAFF.

This chain links TRBV19 with TRBJ2-3, with D maybe TRBD1 (5 bases). V lost 7 bases to trimming and J lost 0 bases, with 17 bases between them. The CDR3 length is 16 residues. Germline CDR1 reads LNHDA; CDR2 reads SQIVND (reference sequence). CDR3 residues: CASTETGFASTDTQYF. Here the CDR3 DNA reads TGTGCCAGTACCGAAACAGGTTTCGCTAGCACAGATACGCAGTATTTT.

V is TRBV7-8 and J is TRBJ1-2; D unclear. Trimming left V 0 bases short and J 7 bases short, with 15 bases between. The CDR3 has 15 amino acids. Germline-derived CDR1 and CDR2 are SGHVS and FQNEAQ. The CDR3 here is CASSLAVIGGFGYTF. CDR3 sequence (DNA): TGTGCCAGCAGCTTAGCTGTCATCGGAGGGTTTGGCTACACCTTC.

The chain links TRBV11-3 to TRBJ2-2; 7 bases are a match to TRBD2. This CDR3 contains 15 residues. V trimming: 7 bases; J trimming: 4 bases; junction bases outside the gene matches: 9. From germline, CDR1 is SGHNT and CDR2 YENEEA. This CDR3 reads CASTTVTGGTGELFF. The CDR3 nucleotides read TGTGCCAGCACCACCGTGACGGGGGGCACCGGGGAGCTGTTTTTT.

About this clone itself: The identical CDR3 is also encoded by other nucleotide sequences in the sample. The CDR3 reads CASSLTTSGEETQYF. In nucleotides, the CDR3 is TGCGCCAGCAGCTTAACGACTAGCGGGGAAGAGACCCAGTACTTC. V and J are TRBV5-1 and TRBJ2-5; 11 bases match TRBD2. The CDR3 has 15 residues. Per the germline V gene, CDR1 is SGHRS and CDR2 is YFSETQ. With V trimmed by 2 bases and J by 3 bases, 3 bases remained unmatched.

V and J are TRBV4-2 and TRBJ2-7, with 12 bases fitting TRBD1. CDR1 LGHNA and CDR2 YNFKEQ come from the germline V gene. CDR3 length equals 18 residues. Unmatched junction bases numbered 6, after V lost 0 bases and J lost 0 bases. The CDR3 DNA is TGTGCCAGCAGCCAAGAAGGTTTGGGACAGGGGGCCTCCTACGAGCAGTACTTC. This translates into CASSQEGLGQGASYEQYF.

The chain couples TRBV14 to TRBJ1-1, with a tentative D call TRBD1 (6 bases). CDR3 size: 13 residues. The germline V gene encodes CDR1 SGHDN and CDR2 FVKESK. V gave up 5 bases and J gave up 3 bases, with 10 bases separating them. The DNA for the CDR3 is TGTGCCAGCAGCGCCCAGGGGTACACTGAAGCTTTCTTT. Translated, it gives CASSAQGYTEAFF.